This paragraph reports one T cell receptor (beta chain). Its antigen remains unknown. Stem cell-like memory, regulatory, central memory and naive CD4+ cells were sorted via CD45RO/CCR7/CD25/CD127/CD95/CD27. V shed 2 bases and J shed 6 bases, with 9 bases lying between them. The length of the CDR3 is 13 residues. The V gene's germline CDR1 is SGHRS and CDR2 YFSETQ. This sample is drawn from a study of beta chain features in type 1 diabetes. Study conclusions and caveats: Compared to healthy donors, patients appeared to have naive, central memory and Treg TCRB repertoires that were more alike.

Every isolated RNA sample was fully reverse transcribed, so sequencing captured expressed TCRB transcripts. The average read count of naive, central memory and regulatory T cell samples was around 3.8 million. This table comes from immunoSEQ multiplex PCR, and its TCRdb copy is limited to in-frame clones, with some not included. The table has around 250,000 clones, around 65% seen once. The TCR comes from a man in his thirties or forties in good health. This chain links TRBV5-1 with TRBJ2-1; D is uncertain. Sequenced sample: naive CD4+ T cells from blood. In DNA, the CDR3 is TGCGCCAGCAGCTTAGACGGCCCCAATGAGCAGTTCTTC. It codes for CASSLDGPNEQFF.